Sequencing of this TCR beta chain was carried out in a study of yellow fever vaccine responses in identical twins. TCRdb independently ran MiXCR on the RT-PCR reads; one entry per CDR3 protein. The table lists approximately 4,600 distinct CDR3 sequences, approximately 85% of them singletons. The study, taken as a whole, reports: Twins' vaccine T cell responses were reported to seem partly convergent and partly personalized.

Worth noting for this clonotype: The antigen is undetermined.

The CDR3 runs to 15 residues. Germline V lookup: CDR1 SGHAT, CDR2 FQDESV (reference sequence). V shed 7 bases, J shed 7 bases, and the junction held 15 bases outside the gene matches. Sample: T cells from blood (PBMCs), unsorted or a sorted subset (not recorded which), taken before or after yellow fever vaccination (not recorded which). This TCR came from a woman between 18 and 29 years old who received the yellow fever vaccine. The chain combines TRBV11-1 with TRBJ2-7; 8 bases are a match to TRBD2. CDR3 region: CASTGGERENQEQYF. In DNA form, the CDR3 reads TGTGCCAGCACCGGGGGGGAGCGGGAGAATCAAGAGCAGTACTTC.